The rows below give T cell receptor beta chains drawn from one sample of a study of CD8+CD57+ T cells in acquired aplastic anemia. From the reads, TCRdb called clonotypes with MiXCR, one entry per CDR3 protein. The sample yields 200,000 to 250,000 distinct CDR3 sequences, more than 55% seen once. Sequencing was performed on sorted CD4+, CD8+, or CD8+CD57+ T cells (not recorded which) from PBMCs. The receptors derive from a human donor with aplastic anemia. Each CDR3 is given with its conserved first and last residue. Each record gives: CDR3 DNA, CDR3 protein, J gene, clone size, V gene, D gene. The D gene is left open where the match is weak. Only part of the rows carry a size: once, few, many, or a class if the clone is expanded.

cdr3_nt: TGTGCCAGCAGCTTATCGAGCGGCTCCACAGATACGCAGTATTTT
cdr3_aa: CASSLSSGSTDTQYF
j_call: TRBJ2-3
clone_size: few
v_call: TRBV7-9
d_call: -

cdr3_nt: TGTGCCAGCAGCTATGGACTAGCGGGAGGATACAATGAGCAGTTCTTC
cdr3_aa: CASSYGLAGGYNEQFF
j_call: TRBJ2-1
clone_size: -
v_call: TRBV7-8
d_call: TRBD2

cdr3_nt: TGTGCCAGCAGTATCTTGGGAGATACGCAGTATTTT
cdr3_aa: CASSILGDTQYF
j_call: TRBJ2-3
clone_size: few
v_call: TRBV27
d_call: -

cdr3_nt: TGCAGTGCTAGTTGGAGAATTAACAATGAGCAGTTCTTC
cdr3_aa: CSASWRINNEQFF
j_call: TRBJ2-1
clone_size: -
v_call: TRBV20-1
d_call: -

cdr3_nt: TGTGCCAGCAGCTTCGGGTCTTATGGCTACACCTTC
cdr3_aa: CASSFGSYGYTF
j_call: TRBJ1-2
clone_size: -
v_call: TRBV7-8
d_call: -

cdr3_nt: TGTGCCAGCAAGGATTGGGCGTGGACCCAGTACTTC
cdr3_aa: CASKDWAWTQYF
j_call: TRBJ2-5
clone_size: once
v_call: TRBV2
d_call: -

cdr3_nt: TGTGCCAGCAGTCTAGGACAGGGAAATCAGCCCCAGCATTTT
cdr3_aa: CASSLGQGNQPQHF
j_call: TRBJ1-5
clone_size: -
v_call: TRBV7-2
d_call: TRBD1

cdr3_nt: TGTGCCAGCAGCGTAGGGGGGACAGGGCTCATGAACACTGAAGCTTTCTTT
cdr3_aa: CASSVGGTGLMNTEAFF
j_call: TRBJ1-1
clone_size: -
v_call: TRBV7-9
d_call: TRBD1

cdr3_nt: TGTGCCAGCAGCCAAGGGCGGGGGCAGGAGTTTGGCTACACCTTC
cdr3_aa: CASSQGRGQEFGYTF
j_call: TRBJ1-2
clone_size: -
v_call: TRBV5-6
d_call: -

cdr3_nt: TGTGCCAGCAGTGAAGCTCGGGGAGGTATCGCTGAAGCTTTCTTT
cdr3_aa: CASSEARGGIAEAFF
j_call: TRBJ1-1
clone_size: many
v_call: TRBV2
d_call: -

cdr3_nt: TGTGCCAGCAGCGCCCGCCCTGTAAGGGACAGGGTAGCCAACGTCCTGACTTTC
cdr3_aa: CASSARPVRDRVANVLTF
j_call: TRBJ2-6
clone_size: -
v_call: TRBV7-9
d_call: TRBD1

cdr3_nt: TGCAGTGCTAGCCCCCCGACTAGCGGGGACCAAGAGACCCAGTACTTC
cdr3_aa: CSASPPTSGDQETQYF
j_call: TRBJ2-5
clone_size: -
v_call: TRBV20-1
d_call: TRBD2

cdr3_nt: TGTGCCAGCAGCGAGGGGACAGGGGGCTATGAAAAACTGTTTTTT
cdr3_aa: CASSEGTGGYEKLFF
j_call: TRBJ1-4
clone_size: -
v_call: TRBV9
d_call: TRBD1

cdr3_nt: TGCAGTGCCAAGTCCACAGATACGCAGTATTTT
cdr3_aa: CSAKSTDTQYF
j_call: TRBJ2-3
clone_size: -
v_call: TRBV20-1
d_call: -

cdr3_nt: TGTGCCAGCAGCCCCCGGGTCACTAAATCACCCCTCCACTTT
cdr3_aa: CASSPRVTKSPLHF
j_call: TRBJ1-6
clone_size: -
v_call: TRBV9
d_call: -

cdr3_nt: TGTGCCAGCAGCTCAGGGGAGGGTGGCTACACCTTC
cdr3_aa: CASSSGEGGYTF
j_call: TRBJ1-2
clone_size: -
v_call: TRBV7-2
d_call: -

cdr3_nt: TGCAGTGCCCCAGGGTACTATGGCTACACCTTC
cdr3_aa: CSAPGYYGYTF
j_call: TRBJ1-2
clone_size: -
v_call: TRBV20-1
d_call: -

cdr3_nt: TGTGCCAGTAGTATAGGCACAGGGGTAGCCTACGAGCAGTACTTC
cdr3_aa: CASSIGTGVAYEQYF
j_call: TRBJ2-7
clone_size: -
v_call: TRBV19
d_call: TRBD1

cdr3_nt: TGTGCCAGCAGTTCCAATAGAGTCTATGGCTACACCTTC
cdr3_aa: CASSSNRVYGYTF
j_call: TRBJ1-2
clone_size: -
v_call: TRBV6-5
d_call: -

cdr3_nt: TGCAGTGCCGCCCAAACGACAGGTTATAATTCACCCCTCCACTTT
cdr3_aa: CSAAQTTGYNSPLHF
j_call: TRBJ1-6
clone_size: few
v_call: TRBV20-1
d_call: -

cdr3_nt: TGTGCCAGCAGTGAGTGGACAGGGGGAGTTGGCTACACCTTC
cdr3_aa: CASSEWTGGVGYTF
j_call: TRBJ1-2
clone_size: -
v_call: TRBV2
d_call: TRBD1

cdr3_nt: TGCAGTGCTAGAGATCTCGGCTATAGCAATCAGCCCCAGCATTTT
cdr3_aa: CSARDLGYSNQPQHF
j_call: TRBJ1-5
clone_size: few
v_call: TRBV20-1
d_call: -

cdr3_nt: TGTGCCAGCAGTGATAACCTAGGCCTTTCACCCCTCCACTTT
cdr3_aa: CASSDNLGLSPLHF
j_call: TRBJ1-6
clone_size: -
v_call: TRBV2
d_call: -

cdr3_nt: TGTGCCAGCAGCCTCCAGTTGGGGGCTGAAGCTTTCTTT
cdr3_aa: CASSLQLGAEAFF
j_call: TRBJ1-1
clone_size: -
v_call: TRBV7-3
d_call: -

cdr3_nt: TGTGCCAGCAGTTCAGGGACAGGGTATCAGCCCCAGCATTTT
cdr3_aa: CASSSGTGYQPQHF
j_call: TRBJ1-5
clone_size: -
v_call: TRBV12-3/TRBV12-4
d_call: TRBD1

cdr3_nt: TGCAGTGCTAGCGGACCTCAAGAGACCCAGTACTTC
cdr3_aa: CSASGPQETQYF
j_call: TRBJ2-5
clone_size: few
v_call: TRBV20-1
d_call: -

cdr3_nt: TGTGCCAGCAGCCCGACAGCTATCCCAAATTCACCCCTCCACTTT
cdr3_aa: CASSPTAIPNSPLHF
j_call: TRBJ1-6
clone_size: -
v_call: TRBV11-3
d_call: -

cdr3_nt: TGTGCCAGCAGCGTAGAAGCGGGAGTCGCCAATGAGCAGTTCTTC
cdr3_aa: CASSVEAGVANEQFF
j_call: TRBJ2-1
clone_size: -
v_call: TRBV9
d_call: TRBD2

cdr3_nt: TGTGCCAGCAGCTTGGTGCAGGCTGTGTCAGATACGCAGTATTTT
cdr3_aa: CASSLVQAVSDTQYF
j_call: TRBJ2-3
clone_size: -
v_call: TRBV5-6
d_call: -

cdr3_nt: TGTGCCACCAGCAGTGACAGCTCTGGGGCCAACGTCCTGACTTTC
cdr3_aa: CATSSDSSGANVLTF
j_call: TRBJ2-6
clone_size: -
v_call: TRBV15
d_call: -

cdr3_nt: TGTGCCTGGATGTGGGGACGGGGGCACACTGAAGCTTTCTTT
cdr3_aa: CAWMWGRGHTEAFF
j_call: TRBJ1-1
clone_size: -
v_call: TRBV30
d_call: -

cdr3_nt: TGTGCTAGCAGCCGACTAGCGGGAGATGAGCAGTTCTTC
cdr3_aa: CASSRLAGDEQFF
j_call: TRBJ2-1
clone_size: -
v_call: TRBV7-7
d_call: TRBD2

cdr3_nt: TGTGCCACCAGTGATTTTGGTACGGCTAGCGGTAGGGTAGAGACCCAGTACTTC
cdr3_aa: CATSDFGTASGRVETQYF
j_call: TRBJ2-5
clone_size: -
v_call: TRBV7-3
d_call: TRBD2

cdr3_nt: TGTGCCACCAGGAGGGGAGAGACCCAGTACTTC
cdr3_aa: CATRRGETQYF
j_call: TRBJ2-5
clone_size: -
v_call: TRBV24-1
d_call: -

cdr3_nt: TGTGCCAGCAGCTTAGAGAGCAACTATGGCTACACCTTC
cdr3_aa: CASSLESNYGYTF
j_call: TRBJ1-2
clone_size: -
v_call: TRBV7-9
d_call: -

cdr3_nt: TGTGCCAGCAGTGATAGCCTAGGGAGCCAGTACTTC
cdr3_aa: CASSDSLGSQYF
j_call: TRBJ2-7
clone_size: -
v_call: TRBV2
d_call: -

cdr3_nt: TGTGCCAGCACCGGTACAGGGGACGGGCCCCAGCATTTT
cdr3_aa: CASTGTGDGPQHF
j_call: TRBJ1-5
clone_size: -
v_call: TRBV5-5
d_call: TRBD1

cdr3_nt: TGCAGTGCTAGATCCCTGGACAGGGACTTCTCTGGCTACACCTTC
cdr3_aa: CSARSLDRDFSGYTF
j_call: TRBJ1-2
clone_size: -
v_call: TRBV20-1
d_call: TRBD1

cdr3_nt: TGTGCCAGTAGTATCGGACAGGGCGGCTATGGCTACACCTTC
cdr3_aa: CASSIGQGGYGYTF
j_call: TRBJ1-2
clone_size: -
v_call: TRBV19
d_call: TRBD1

cdr3_nt: TGCAGTGCTGACCTTGACCCGTCCTACGAGCAGTACTTC
cdr3_aa: CSADLDPSYEQYF
j_call: TRBJ2-7
clone_size: -
v_call: TRBV20-1
d_call: -

cdr3_nt: TGCGCCAGCAGCCAAGAGATGGACACGGCGAACACCGGGGAGCTGTTTTTT
cdr3_aa: CASSQEMDTANTGELFF
j_call: TRBJ2-2
clone_size: -
v_call: TRBV4-1
d_call: -

cdr3_nt: TGCAGTGCTCAAAGGAGGGGGCAGGCGGAGACCCAGTACTTC
cdr3_aa: CSAQRRGQAETQYF
j_call: TRBJ2-5
clone_size: -
v_call: TRBV20-1
d_call: -

cdr3_nt: TGTGCCAGCAGCTCAGAAGCGGGGGGCGTTAAGGATACGCAGTATTTT
cdr3_aa: CASSSEAGGVKDTQYF
j_call: TRBJ2-3
clone_size: many
v_call: TRBV11-2
d_call: TRBD2

cdr3_nt: TGTGCCAGCAGCTTATCTACGGGACAGGGGGGTGGCTACACCTTC
cdr3_aa: CASSLSTGQGGGYTF
j_call: TRBJ1-2
clone_size: once
v_call: TRBV11-2
d_call: TRBD1

cdr3_nt: TGTGCCATCAGTGAGTCGGAGGTTAATGAGCAGTTCTTC
cdr3_aa: CAISESEVNEQFF
j_call: TRBJ2-1
clone_size: few
v_call: TRBV10-3
d_call: -

cdr3_nt: TGTGCCACCAAAGCAGGGAGCTCCTATAATTCACCCCTCCACTTT
cdr3_aa: CATKAGSSYNSPLHF
j_call: TRBJ1-6
clone_size: -
v_call: TRBV15
d_call: -

cdr3_nt: TGTGCCAGCAGCCCGAGGACTAGCGGGAGGGCCTTCTACGAGCAGTACTTC
cdr3_aa: CASSPRTSGRAFYEQYF
j_call: TRBJ2-7
clone_size: -
v_call: TRBV5-6
d_call: TRBD2

cdr3_nt: TGTGCCAGCAGCCAGATGGGACAGGAAGAGACCCAGTACTTC
cdr3_aa: CASSQMGQEETQYF
j_call: TRBJ2-5
clone_size: -
v_call: TRBV14
d_call: TRBD1

cdr3_nt: TGTGCCAGCAGCTTGGGGTCACGGGAGACCCAGTACTTC
cdr3_aa: CASSLGSRETQYF
j_call: TRBJ2-5
clone_size: few
v_call: TRBV7-8
d_call: -

cdr3_nt: TGTGCCACCAGCAGACCGCTAGCGGGGGTAGATACGCAGTATTTT
cdr3_aa: CATSRPLAGVDTQYF
j_call: TRBJ2-3
clone_size: -
v_call: TRBV15
d_call: TRBD2

cdr3_nt: TGCAGCGTTGGGACGGGAAACTACGAGCAGTACTTC
cdr3_aa: CSVGTGNYEQYF
j_call: TRBJ2-7
clone_size: few
v_call: TRBV29-1
d_call: -

cdr3_nt: TGTGCCAGCAGCTCCGGTGGAGAGCAGTACTTC
cdr3_aa: CASSSGGEQYF
j_call: TRBJ2-7
clone_size: many
v_call: TRBV7-6
d_call: -

cdr3_nt: TGCGCCAGCAGCCTCGGGGGACAGGGTTTAGTTGGCTACACCTTC
cdr3_aa: CASSLGGQGLVGYTF
j_call: TRBJ1-2
clone_size: -
v_call: TRBV4-1
d_call: TRBD1

cdr3_nt: TGTGCCAGCAGCACTGTAGGCAGGGCCTATGAGCAGTTCTTC
cdr3_aa: CASSTVGRAYEQFF
j_call: TRBJ2-1
clone_size: -
v_call: TRBV6-5
d_call: -

cdr3_nt: TGTGCCAGCAGGCCTCGAGCCAGGACAGAGGAGCTGTTTTTT
cdr3_aa: CASRPRARTEELFF
j_call: TRBJ2-2
clone_size: -
v_call: TRBV7-9
d_call: -

cdr3_nt: TGTGCCACCAGCAGACCATTTCCGGGACAGGGGTTCGCAGCTTTCTTT
cdr3_aa: CATSRPFPGQGFAAFF
j_call: TRBJ1-1
clone_size: many
v_call: TRBV15
d_call: TRBD1

cdr3_nt: TGTGCCAGCACACGCACGGTGGGGGTAGGGACCGAGCAGTACTTC
cdr3_aa: CASTRTVGVGTEQYF
j_call: TRBJ2-7
clone_size: -
v_call: TRBV12-3/TRBV12-4
d_call: -

cdr3_nt: TGTGCCAGTACGGGGGCACGGAACACAGATACGCAGTATTTT
cdr3_aa: CASTGARNTDTQYF
j_call: TRBJ2-3
clone_size: once
v_call: TRBV19
d_call: -

cdr3_nt: TGTGCCAGCAGTTACTCTCCACAGTACACTGAAGCTTTCTTT
cdr3_aa: CASSYSPQYTEAFF
j_call: TRBJ1-1
clone_size: -
v_call: TRBV6-5
d_call: -

cdr3_nt: TGTGCCAGCAGTCACGCCTTATTCGGGGAGCTGTTTTTT
cdr3_aa: CASSHALFGELFF
j_call: TRBJ2-2
clone_size: few
v_call: TRBV27
d_call: -